This T cell receptor (beta chain) was found in a study of blood T cell repertoires in COVID-19. Whole-study context: Researchers got acute and convalescent COVID-19 samples from the United States, Italy and Spain.

Turning to this clone: At one end, the junction sequence differs from germline, possibly due to a read error.

The CDR3 sequence is 16 residues long. Germline CDR1 is SNHLY and CDR2 is FYNNEI. Data came from immunoSEQ multiplex PCR; TCRdb stores just in-frame clones and leaves some out. The sample lists 40,000 to 60,000 clones, just over 85% occurring once. The sequencing input was peripheral blood. The chain has TRBV2 and TRBJ2-3, with TRBD2 identical over 10 bases. The TCR sequence derives from an elderly woman with COVID-19, enrolled during active disease. CDR3 DNA: TGTGCCAGCCGTGAGTGGGTAGCGGGAGGATCAGATACGCAGTATTTT. As protein: CASREWVAGGSDTQYF. Full variable domain (outside the CDR3, taken from reference TRBV2 and TRBJ2-3): EPEVTQTPSHQVTQMGQEVILRCVPISNHLYFYWYRQILGQKVEFLVSFYNNEISEKSEIFDDQFSVERPDGSNFTLKIRSTKLEDSAMYFCASREWVAGGSDTQYFGPGTRLTVL.